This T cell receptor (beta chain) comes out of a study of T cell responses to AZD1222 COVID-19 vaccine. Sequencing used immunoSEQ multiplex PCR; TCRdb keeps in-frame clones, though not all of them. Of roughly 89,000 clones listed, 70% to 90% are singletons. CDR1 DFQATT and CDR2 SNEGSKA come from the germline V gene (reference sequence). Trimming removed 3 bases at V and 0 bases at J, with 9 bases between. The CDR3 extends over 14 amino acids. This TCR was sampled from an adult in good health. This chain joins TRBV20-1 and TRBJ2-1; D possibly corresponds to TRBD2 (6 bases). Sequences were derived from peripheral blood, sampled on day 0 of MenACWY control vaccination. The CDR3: CSASGRDSYNEQFF. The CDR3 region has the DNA TGCAGTGCTAGTGGGCGGGACTCCTACAATGAGCAGTTCTTC.